These 14 T cell receptor beta chains were all obtained from the same sample, sequenced in a study of blood T cell repertoires in COVID-19. Using immunoSEQ multiplex PCR, the repertoire was profiled, and TCRdb retains in-frame clones only, with some absent. Seen here are around 180,000 clones, 86% observed once, and the top ten hold over 7.5%. Material: PBMCs or T cells enriched from blood (not recorded which). The receptors stem from a woman aged 30 to 39 who had recovered from COVID-19.

The chain recombines TRBV15 with TRBJ2-7; TRBD1 matches at 7 bases. Germline CDR1 reads LNHNV; CDR2 reads YYDKDF (reference sequence). Trimming removed 4 bases from V and 0 bases from J; junction bases left unmatched: 6. The length of the CDR3 is 15 residues. CDR3 DNA: TGTGCCACCAGCATGGGGACAGCCAGCTCCTACGAGCAGTACTTC. Its translation: CATSMGTASSYEQYF.

The chain carries TRBV3-1 (or the pseudogene TRBV3-2) and TRBJ1-2, with D uncertain. V gave up 4 bases and J gave up 6 bases, with 12 bases separating them. CDR1 and CDR2 from the germline V gene are LGHDT and YNNKEL (reference sequence). The CDR3 loop spans 13 amino acids. CDR3 bases: TGTGCCAGCAGCCCTACTATGAGAGATGGCTACACCTTC. Encoded protein: CASSPTMRDGYTF.

The rearrangement links TRBV29-1 to TRBJ2-3; possible D gene TRBD2, 5 bases. V dropped 7 bases and J dropped 2 bases, with 16 bases sitting between them. This CDR3 is built from 14 residues. Germline V CDR1 and CDR2: SQVTM, ANQGSEA. The CDR3 protein is CSESGPSITDTQYF. In DNA, the CDR3 is TGCAGCGAAAGCGGACCAAGCATCACAGATACGCAGTATTTT.

This clone was recorded only once. The chain has TRBV7-9 and TRBJ1-5; 10 bases align to TRBD1. Germline values: CDR1 SEHNR, CDR2 FQNEAQ (reference sequence). CDR3 length: 16 amino acids. Unmatched junction bases numbered 4, after V lost 2 bases and J lost 3 bases. Here the CDR3 DNA reads TGTGCCAGCAGCTTAAGGACAGGGGGAGACAATCAGCCCCAGCATTTT. Translated, it gives CASSLRTGGDNQPQHF.

The gene calls are TRBV12-3 or TRBV12-4 and TRBJ1-2; D not resolved. V shed 3 bases and J shed 6 bases, with 8 bases lying between them. The CDR3 totals 12 residues. The CDR3 here is CASSFSADGYTF. CDR3 nucleotides: TGTGCCAGCAGTTTTTCGGCGGATGGCTACACCTTC.

CDR3: CASSARELAGDINEQFF. CDR3 DNA sequence: TGTGCCAGCAGCGCCAGAGAGTTAGCGGGAGACATAAATGAGCAGTTCTTC. The rearrangement links TRBV9 to TRBJ2-1; 9 bases line up with TRBD2. V dropped 3 bases and J dropped 7; count of bases not matched to a gene: 14. From germline, CDR1 is SGDLS and CDR2 YYNGEE. This CDR3 spans 17 amino acids.

The rearrangement uses TRBV10-3 and TRBJ1-4, with D possibly matching TRBD1 (5 bases). The V end was cut by 0 bases, the J end by 7 bases, with 12 bases between. CDR1 ENHRY and CDR2 SYGVKD come from the germline V gene. The length of the CDR3 is 15 residues. CDR3: CAISESQGTGEKLFF. CDR3 nucleotide sequence: TGTGCCATCAGTGAGTCGCAGGGTACGGGTGAAAAACTGTTTTTT.

The V call is TRBV2, the J call TRBJ2-5; D gene ambiguous. Germline CDR1 is SNHLY and CDR2 is FYNNEI. V was shortened by 10 bases and J by 5 bases, with 14 bases between the two germline ends. This CDR3 has 12 residues. CDR3 amino acids: CAIQQFEETQYF. The CDR3 bases are TGTGCCATCCAACAGTTCGAGGAGACCCAGTACTTC.

This sequence joins TRBV27 and TRBJ2-7; no clear D gene. Trimming took off 6 bases at V and 6 bases at J, with 18 bases between the two ends. Germline lookup yields CDR1 MNHEY and CDR2 SMNVEV (reference sequence). This CDR3 region has 14 residues. For the CDR3, the DNA is TGTGCCAGCAGGGCCGCTTCCTGGGCATCCGAGCAGTACTTC. It is translated as CASRAASWASEQYF.

The chain couples TRBV4-1 to TRBJ1-3, with D unclear. Trimming removed 4 bases from V and 4 bases from J, with 11 bases in between. The length of the CDR3 is 14 residues. Germline assignment: CDR1 MGHRA and CDR2 YSYEKL. The CDR3 DNA is TGCGCCAGCAGCCCCTCGTTAGTCGGAAACACCATATATTTT. Amino acids: CASSPSLVGNTIYF.

The rearrangement joins TRBV27 to TRBJ2-2, with 9 bases identical to TRBD1. This CDR3 is built from 17 residues. CDR1 is MNHEY, CDR2 SMNVEV, per germline (reference sequence). V gave up 1 base and J gave up 4 bases; unmatched junction bases: 7. CDR3 residues: CASSLYSGTGSTGELFF. CDR3 sequence (DNA): TGTGCCAGCAGTTTATACTCCGGGACAGGGAGCACCGGGGAGCTGTTTTTT.

DNA for the CDR3: TGTGCCACCAGCAGAGAGGACAGCGCCACAGATACGCAGTATTTT. This codes for CATSREDSATDTQYF. The chain carries TRBV15 and TRBJ2-3, with D perhaps TRBD1 (6 bases). Germline CDR1 is LNHNV and CDR2 is YYDKDF (reference sequence). The CDR3 is 15 amino acids. Trimming stripped 0 bases from V and 2 bases from J, with 9 bases between.

V is TRBV4-1 and J is TRBJ2-3, with 14 bases aligning to TRBD2. The CDR3 runs to 19 residues. From germline, CDR1 is MGHRA and CDR2 YSYEKL. Trimming removed 3 bases from V and 0 bases from J; junction bases left unmatched: 8. For the CDR3, the DNA is TGCGCCAGCAGCCAGGCCGGGACTAGCGGGAGCGGAAGCACAGATACGCAGTATTTT. Translating gives CASSQAGTSGSGSTDTQYF.

The chain carries TRBV5-1 and TRBJ2-7; the match to TRBD1 covers 9 bases. CDR1 and CDR2 (germline): SGHRS, YFSETQ. This CDR3 region has 15 residues. Unmatched junction bases numbered 8, after V lost 6 bases and J lost 1 base. The CDR3 DNA follows: TGCGCCAGCACCACCGGACAGGGGCTTTCCTACGAGCAGTACTTC. The encoded protein is CASTTGQGLSYEQYF.